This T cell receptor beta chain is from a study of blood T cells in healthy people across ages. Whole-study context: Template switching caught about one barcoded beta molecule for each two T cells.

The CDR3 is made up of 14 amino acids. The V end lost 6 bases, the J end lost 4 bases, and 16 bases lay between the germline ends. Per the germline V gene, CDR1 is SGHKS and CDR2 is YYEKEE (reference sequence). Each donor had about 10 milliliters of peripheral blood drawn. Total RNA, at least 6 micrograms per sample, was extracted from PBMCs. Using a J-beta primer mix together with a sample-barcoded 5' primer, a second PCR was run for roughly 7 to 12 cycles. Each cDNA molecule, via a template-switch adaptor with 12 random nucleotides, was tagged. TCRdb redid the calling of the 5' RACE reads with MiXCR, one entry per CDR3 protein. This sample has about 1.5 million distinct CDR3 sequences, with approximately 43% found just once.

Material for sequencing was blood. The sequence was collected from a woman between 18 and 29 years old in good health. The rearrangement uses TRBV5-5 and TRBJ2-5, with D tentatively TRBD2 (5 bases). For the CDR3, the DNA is TGTGCCAGCATCCTGACGGGGTTAGGAGAGACCCAGTACTTC. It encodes CASILTGLGETQYF.